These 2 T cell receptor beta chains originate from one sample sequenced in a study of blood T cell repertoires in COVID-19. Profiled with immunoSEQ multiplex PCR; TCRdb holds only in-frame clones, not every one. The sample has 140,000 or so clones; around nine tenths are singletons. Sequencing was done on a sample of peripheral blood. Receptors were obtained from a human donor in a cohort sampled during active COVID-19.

CDR3 region: CASSPQKGKGYEQYF. For the CDR3, the DNA is TGTGCCAGCAGCCCCCAAAAGGGGAAAGGTTACGAGCAGTACTTC. The rearrangement links TRBV9 to TRBJ2-7; D is perhaps TRBD1 (5 bases). Between the trimmed V and J ends, which lost 4 bases and 4 bases, there was a span of 18 bases. The CDR3 runs to 15 residues. CDR1 is SGDLS, CDR2 YYNGEE, per germline.

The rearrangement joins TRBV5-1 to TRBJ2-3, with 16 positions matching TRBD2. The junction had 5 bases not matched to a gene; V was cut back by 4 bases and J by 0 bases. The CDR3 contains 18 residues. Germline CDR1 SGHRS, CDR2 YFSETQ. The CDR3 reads CASSRGLAGGASTDTQYF. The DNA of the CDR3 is TGCGCCAGCAGCCGGGGACTAGCGGGAGGGGCTAGCACAGATACGCAGTATTTT. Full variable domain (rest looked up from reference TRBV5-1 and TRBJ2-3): KAGVTQTPRYLIKTRGQQVTLSCSPISGHRSVSWYQQTPGQGLQFLFEYFSETQRNKGNFPGRFSGRQFSNSRSEMNVSTLELGDSALYLCASSRGLAGGASTDTQYFGPGTRLTVL.